The clone carrying this TCR beta chain was recorded at least ten times. This specimen comes from a study of T cells in Graves' hyperthyroidism and ophthalmopathy. Pregnant or lactating patients were excluded, as were those with uncontrolled infection or other autoimmune disease. The V gene end was trimmed by 3 bases and the J gene end by 1 base; junction bases not matched to a gene: 6. Germline lookup yields CDR1 MDHEN and CDR2 SYDVKM. This CDR3 contains 16 residues. What was amplified from RNA transcripts were TCR beta CDR3 regions. Researchers ran a first-round RT-PCR on the TCR CDR3 using the HTBI primer set. MiXCR, applied by TCRdb to the multiplex PCR reads, yields one record per CDR3 protein. Found here are fewer than 750,000 distinct CDR3 sequences, about 14% of them singletons; the top ten hold roughly 4.3%.

The source of this sequence is a middle-aged woman with Graves' ophthalmopathy. The chain carries TRBV28 and TRBJ2-5; TRBD2 matches 9 bases. Material for sequencing was blood. CDR3 nucleotides: TGTGCCAGCAGTTTTTGGATTAGCGGGAGCCAAGAGACCCAGTACTTC. Its translation: CASSFWISGSQETQYF.